The entry that follows covers one T cell receptor (beta chain) sequence. Its cognate antigen is unknown. The second PCR ran roughly 7 to 12 cycles with a sample-barcoded 5' primer and J-beta primers. A single record per CDR3 protein comes from TCRdb applying MiXCR to the 5' RACE reads. Of 630,000 or so distinct CDR3 sequences in the sample, about 34% are singletons; the top ten hold roughly 15%. Germline V CDR1 and CDR2: MDHEN, SYDVKM. The CDR3 has 13 residues. V shed 10 bases and J shed 8 bases, with 17 bases lying between them. Healthy Caucasian individuals from Russia aged about 6 to 100 were enrolled as donors. This sample stems from a study of blood T cells in healthy people across ages. Across the study: Per two T cells, template switching captured roughly one barcoded beta molecule.

Study-level points and caveats: In the absence of known donor CMV status, changes in expanded clonotypes were possibly confounded.

Sequencing was carried out using blood. V gene TRBV28 combines with J gene TRBJ1-4; D perhaps matches TRBD1 (5 bases). This clonotype was obtained from a woman of 80 years or more in good health. The CDR3 is CATSRGGEEKLFF. In DNA form, the CDR3 reads TGTGCCACTTCTAGGGGAGGGGAGGAAAAACTGTTTTTT.